The source of this TCR beta chain is a study of T-cell reconstitution after alpha-beta-depleted transplantation in children. Study-wide results and caveats: Reports say that about two months after transplant, the alpha-beta T cells came out of several hundred graft clones that had expanded. One year post-transplant, T-cell counts and diversity were largely derived from T cells produced anew. Diversity of TCRbeta at day 60 was high in some patients, arising from surviving recipient T cells and thymic progenitors.

This CDR3 contains 13 residues. Trimming cost V 8 bases and J 5 bases, with 15 bases left between them. Germline CDR1 and CDR2: LGHDT and YNNKEL (reference sequence). This clonotype was recorded a few times. What it binds is unknown. TCRbeta library construction was performed incorporating unique molecular identifiers. TCRdb re-called the PCR reads with MiXCR, one entry per CDR3 protein. The table has around 800,000 distinct CDR3 sequences, less than 20% seen once; the top ten hold approximately 4.5%. This chain links TRBV3-1 with TRBJ2-5; weak D call: TRBD2 (6 bases). The starting material was PBMCs, mostly from graft donor cells, obtained 360 days after TCRalphabeta/CD19-depleted stem cell transplant. The TCR sequence derives from a male patient aged 10 to 17 who had a stem cell transplant for acute lymphoblastic leukemia, so the T cells may come from the graft donor. The CDR3 region is CASGGRLGETQYF. As DNA, the CDR3 is TGTGCCAGCGGGGGGAGACTGGGGGAGACCCAGTACTTC.